The 10 T cell receptor beta chains reported below all come from one sample, sequenced in a study of shared clonotypes between healthy human individuals. Here immunoSEQ multiplex PCR was the method, and the copy in TCRdb shows in-frame clones only, minus some. The repertoire holds under 1,100,000 clones, with roughly 80% as singletons. The source material was memory CD4+ T cells sorted from blood. Subset noted: CD45RA-negative fraction. These receptors were obtained from a man between 18 and 35 years old in good health.

This clone was recorded many times. This chain joins TRBV7-9 and TRBJ2-7; tentatively, D is TRBD1 or TRBD2 (5 bases each). V was pared by 0 bases and J by 6 bases, with 9 bases between. The CDR3 totals 13 residues. Germline-derived CDR1 and CDR2 are SEHNR and FQNEAQ (reference sequence). Written as DNA, the CDR3 is TGTGCCAGCAGCTTAGCGGATGGGGGCGAGCAGTACTTC. Translated, it gives CASSLADGGEQYF.

This clone was found once. This rearrangement joins TRBV7-2 to TRBJ2-7; TRBD2 agrees at 11 bases. Trimming removed 2 bases from V and 5 bases from J; junction bases left unmatched: 5. The germline V gene encodes CDR1 SGHTA and CDR2 FQGNSA. This CDR3 contains 15 residues. The CDR3 nucleotides are TGTGCCAGCAGCTTAATTAGCGGGAGGGCCCACGAGCAGTACTTC. It is translated as CASSLISGRAHEQYF.

The chain has TRBV5-3 and TRBJ2-1, with TRBD2 matching 15 bases. TRBV5-3 is reported as an ORF; its role is uncertain. V shed 4 bases, J shed 8 bases, and the junction held 7 bases outside the gene matches. CDR3 length: 16 residues. The CDR3: CARSGRTSGRVDEQFF. CDR3 nucleotide sequence: TGTGCCAGAAGCGGGAGGACTAGCGGGAGGGTAGATGAGCAGTTCTTC.

Points on this clone: This specimen includes other DNA sequences encoding the same CDR3. The J gene is TRBJ2-5, the V gene TRBV18; D gene unclear. Trimming took off 5 bases at V and 4 bases at J, with 2 bases between the two ends. The CDR3 contains 10 residues. Germline-derived CDR1 and CDR2 are KGHSH and LQKENI. CDR3 residues: CASSRETQYF. DNA of the CDR3: TGTGCCAGCTCAAGAGAGACCCAGTACTTC. The variable domain in full, completed from reference TRBV18 and TRBJ2-5, reads NAGVMQNPRHLVRRRGQEARLRCSPMKGHSHVYWYRQLPEEGLKFMVYLQKENIIDESGMPKERFSAEFPKEGPSILRIQQVVRGDSAAYFCASSRETQYFGPGTRLLVL.

This clone was counted between two and nine times. The chain combines TRBV29-1 with TRBJ1-2; D call uncertain. CDR1 and CDR2 from the germline V gene are SQVTM and ANQGSEA. This CDR3 comprises 12 residues. Trimming left V 3 bases short and J 6 bases short, with 11 bases between. Here the CDR3 reads CSVDGEKNGYTF. Written as DNA, the CDR3 is TGCAGCGTTGACGGGGAGAAGAATGGCTACACCTTC.

The chain has TRBV19 and TRBJ2-3, with D tentatively TRBD2 (7 bases). This CDR3 comprises 15 residues. Germline V gene lookup returns CDR1 LNHDA and CDR2 SQIVND (reference sequence). V lost 8 bases and J 4 bases, leaving 19 bases between the germline ends. The CDR3 is CASALGGLPSDTQYF. CDR3 coding DNA: TGTGCCAGTGCATTAGGGGGACTACCATCAGATACGCAGTATTTT.

This clone appeared many times. This chain joins TRBV5-6 and TRBJ2-7; 8 nucleotides align to TRBD1. V lost 0 bases, J lost 4 bases, and 6 bases stayed unmatched. The germline V gene has CDR1 SGHDT and CDR2 YYEEEE. The CDR3 runs to 15 residues. The CDR3 DNA follows: TGTGCCAGCAGCTTGGCCGGGACAGGAATTTACGAGCAGTACTTC. This sequence encodes CASSLAGTGIYEQYF.

The rearrangement links TRBV30 to TRBJ1-5, with 7 bases that match TRBD1. The CDR3 runs to 15 residues. CDR1 is GTSNPN and CDR2 is SVGIG in the germline V gene (reference sequence). V shed 3 bases, J shed 5 bases, and the junction held 10 bases outside the gene matches. The chain's CDR3 is CAWSPADRAYQPQHF. CDR3 DNA: TGTGCCTGGAGCCCGGCCGACAGGGCCTATCAGCCCCAGCATTTT. Supplemented by reference TRBV30 and TRBJ1-5, the full variable domain reads SQTIHQWPATLVQPVGSPLSLECTVEGTSNPNLYWYRQAAGRGLQLLFYSVGIGQISSEVPQNLSASRPQDRQFILSSKKLLLSDSGFYLCAWSPADRAYQPQHFGDGTRLSIL.

This chain links TRBV5-1 with TRBJ2-5; TRBD1 agrees at 7 bases. CDR3 length equals 13 residues. Germline-derived CDR1 and CDR2 are SGHRS and YFSETQ. V shed 2 bases and J 4 bases; nucleotides not matched to a gene: 2. CDR3 amino acids: CASSFDRVETQYF. In nucleotides, the CDR3 is TGCGCCAGCAGCTTCGACAGGGTAGAGACCCAGTACTTC. Combining the CDR3 with reference TRBV5-1 and TRBJ2-5 gives the whole variable domain KAGVTQTPRYLIKTRGQQVTLSCSPISGHRSVSWYQQTPGQGLQFLFEYFSETQRNKGNFPGRFSGRQFSNSRSEMNVSTLELGDSALYLCASSFDRVETQYFGPGTRLLVL.

This chain joins TRBV10-3 and TRBJ2-2; TRBD1 aligns across 10 bases. Germline CDR1 is ENHRY and CDR2 is SYGVKD. CDR3 length equals 16 residues. Germline trimming cut 6 bases from V and 4 bases from J; bases unmatched to any gene: 8. CDR3 residues: CAISRQGARVTGELFF. CDR3 DNA: TGTGCCATCAGCAGACAGGGGGCTCGCGTCACCGGGGAGCTGTTTTTT.